The clone carrying this T cell receptor (beta chain) was recorded at least ten times. Its matching antigen is unknown. Just one base apart from a much larger clone, this may be a read error. This sample is drawn from a study of breast tumors, draining lymph nodes, adjacent tissues. The lymph nodes were axillary draining lymph nodes from breast cancer patients. The study's findings and limits: Compared with basal-like, luminal-like tumors shared significantly more repertoire with nontumor tissue. Data fit most tumor T cells coming from lymph node, expanding in tumor. Tumors had less TCR diversity than lymph nodes, more than nontumor tissue. Tumor T cell lymph node origin was a supported hypothesis, not proven.

MiXCR, applied by TCRdb to the multiplex PCR reads, yields one record per CDR3 protein. Of about 170,000 distinct CDR3 sequences in the sample, around a third were seen once. Germline values: CDR1 SGHAT, CDR2 FQNNGV. The CDR3 spans 15 residues. V usage is TRBV11-2 and J usage is TRBJ2-6; a weak D match, TRBD2 (5 bases). The sequenced sample consisted of axillary lymph node tissue. This receptor was taken from a female donor with breast cancer. Some clones in this sample may be carry-over from other donors' samples. CDR3: CASSIEGSAANVLTF. The CDR3 DNA sequence: TGTGCCAGCAGCATAGAGGGATCTGCGGCCAACGTCCTGACTTTC.